This T cell receptor (beta chain) came from a study of blood T cells in healthy people across ages. Overall study findings and caveats: Diversity was estimated from one million T cells, and these estimates were considered underestimates.

Whenever a sample was processed, at least 7 million PBMCs were isolated. Per individual sample, total RNA of at least 6 micrograms was extracted. Together with a sample-barcoded 5' primer, a J-beta primer mix was included in a second PCR lasting about 7 to 11 cycles. TCRdb used MiXCR to reprocess the 5' RACE reads, holding one entry per CDR3 protein. The data contain 630,000 or so distinct CDR3 sequences, 25% to 30% of them singletons. Trimming took off 3 bases at V and 4 bases at J, with 12 bases between the two ends. The CDR3 runs 15 residues. CDR1 is MGHDK, CDR2 SYGVNS, per germline. Remarks on this clonotype: The antigen is unknown.

The chain couples TRBV25-1 to TRBJ1-4, with a weak D call TRBD1 (5 bases). This TCR was sampled from a woman aged 80 or older in good health. The sample consisted of blood. The DNA for the CDR3 is TGTGCCAGCAGTGAGCCAGGGTCACTTAATGAAAAACTGTTTTTT. Protein: CASSEPGSLNEKLFF.